These 26 T cell receptor beta chains were all obtained from the same sample, sequenced in a study of blood T cell repertoires in COVID-19. Only in-frame clones appear in the TCRdb table, and some are missing; sequencing was by immunoSEQ multiplex PCR. The table records more than 100,000 clones, around 84% of them present only once. The sample taken for sequencing was PBMCs or T cells enriched from blood (not recorded which). The source is a man between 35 and 55 years old with acute COVID-19.

The CDR3 region has the DNA TGTGCCAGCAGCCCAACTAGCGGGAGCTCCTACGAGCAGTACTTC. Residues: CASSPTSGSSYEQYF. J is TRBJ2-7 and V is TRBV11-3, with TRBD2 identical over 11 bases. The CDR3 is 15 residues long. Trimming took 5 bases from V and 0 from J; bases not matched to a gene: 3. CDR1 and CDR2 from the germline V gene are SGHNT and YENEEA.

In DNA, the CDR3 is TGTGCCACCAGTGATGGGACAGGGGGCGGGGAGACCCAGTACTTC. Translation: CATSDGTGGGETQYF. V and J are TRBV24-1 and TRBJ2-5; TRBD1 aligns across 12 bases. The CDR3 is 15 amino acids. The V segment lost 3 bases and the J segment 5 bases; nucleotides outside the gene matches: 3. Germline V gene lookup returns CDR1 KGHDR and CDR2 SFDVKD.

A remark on this clone: Other DNA sequences in this specimen translate into the identical CDR3. The chain employs TRBV18 and TRBJ2-5; 9 bases fit TRBD1. The CDR3 spans 14 residues. Germline CDR1 and CDR2: KGHSH and LQKENI. Trimming at V came to 3 bases and at J to 2 bases, leaving 1 base not matched to a gene. The DNA for the CDR3 is TGTGCCAGCTCACCTGGGACAGGGCAAGAGACCCAGTACTTC. It translates to CASSPGTGQETQYF.

The rearrangement uses TRBV18 and TRBJ1-4; no firm D call. Trimming took off 6 bases at V and 7 bases at J, with 9 bases between the two ends. Per germline, CDR1 KGHSH and CDR2 LQKENI. The CDR3 spans 12 residues. The CDR3 nucleotides are TGTGCCAGCTCTCCGGACTCTGAAAAACTGTTTTTT. This codes for CASSPDSEKLFF.

This chain joins TRBV6-5 and TRBJ1-3; D might be TRBD1 (5 bases). V lost 2 bases and J 3 bases, leaving 11 bases between the germline ends. This CDR3 is 15 amino acids long. Germline V gives CDR1 MNHEY, CDR2 SVGAGI. CDR3 bases: TGTGCCAGCAGTTACGGGGCCAGGGTTGGAAACACCATATATTTT. It is translated as CASSYGARVGNTIYF.

The chain links TRBV27 to TRBJ1-1; 9 nucleotides align to TRBD1. The CDR3 has 16 amino acids. J was trimmed by 1 base and V by 5 bases; bases with no gene match: 8. Germline-derived CDR1 and CDR2 are MNHEY and SMNVEV (reference sequence). The CDR3 is CASSPQTGGGNTEAFF. The CDR3 nucleotides read TGTGCCAGCAGTCCCCAGACAGGGGGAGGGAACACTGAAGCTTTCTTT.

The chain couples TRBV24-1 to TRBJ2-1, with D possibly matching TRBD1 (6 bases). This CDR3 spans 17 amino acids. Germline V gene sequence: CDR1 KGHDR, CDR2 SFDVKD. V was clipped by 4 bases and J by 5 bases, with 20 bases between them. DNA for the CDR3: TGTGCCACCAGTGACCCGCTCAGGGGTCCCGGGGACAATGAGCAGTTCTTC. Translation gives CATSDPLRGPGDNEQFF.

This chain uses TRBV7-2 with TRBJ2-7; 9 nucleotides agree with TRBD2. V lost 5 bases, J lost 2 bases, and 7 bases stayed unmatched. This CDR3 has 15 amino acids. Germline values: CDR1 SGHTA, CDR2 FQGNSA. As DNA, the CDR3 is TGTGCCAGCAGCATTTTAGCGGGAGAGACCTACGAGCAGTACTTC. Translation: CASSILAGETYEQYF. The whole variable domain, filled in from reference TRBV7-2 and TRBJ2-7, reads GAGVSQSPSNKVTEKGKDVELRCDPISGHTALYWYRQSLGQGLEFLIYFQGNSAPDKSGLPSDRFSAERTGGSVSTLTIQRTQQEDSAVYLCASSILAGETYEQYFGPGTRLTVT.

This clone occurred a few times. This chain uses TRBV3-1 (or the pseudogene TRBV3-2) with TRBJ1-2, with a tentative D call TRBD1 (5 bases). This CDR3 has 12 amino acids. Looked up from germline, CDR1 is LGHDT and CDR2 is YNNKEL (reference sequence). Trimming took 4 bases from V and 6 from J, leaving 9 bases between them. The CDR3 sequence is CASSPRGDGYTF. As DNA, the CDR3 is TGTGCCAGCAGCCCTCGGGGGGATGGCTACACCTTC.

The chain combines TRBV7-2 with TRBJ2-7; tentative D call: TRBD2 (6 bases). The germline CDR1 and CDR2 sequences are SGHTA and FQGNSA. The CDR3 totals 15 residues. V lost 2 bases and J lost 12, with 23 bases in between. CDR3 amino acids: CASSLQTETRRGRYF. The CDR3 DNA sequence: TGTGCCAGCAGCTTACAGACGGAGACTAGGAGGGGACGGTACTTC.

The gene calls are TRBV11-3 and TRBJ2-7; D perhaps matches TRBD2 (6 bases). Per the germline V gene, CDR1 is SGHNT and CDR2 is YENEEA. CDR3 length: 15 residues. V gave up 1 base and J gave up 1 base, with 11 bases separating them. Written as DNA, the CDR3 is TGTGCCAGCAGCTTAGGACCGGGGGAGTCCTACGAGCAGTACTTC. Translating gives CASSLGPGESYEQYF.

This clone was picked up one time. The rearrangement joins TRBV7-2 to TRBJ1-5, with TRBD1 as a possible D gene (5 bases). Trimming took 0 bases from V and 2 from J, leaving 8 bases between them. CDR1 is SGHTA, CDR2 FQGNSA, per germline. CDR3 length: 15 residues. CDR3 amino acids: CASSLAQGGNQPQHF. The CDR3, as DNA: TGTGCCAGCAGCTTAGCACAAGGGGGCAATCAGCCCCAGCATTTT.

Comment on this clone: One end of the junction fails to match germline, which may point to a read error. Here the CDR3 reads CAWSEGRDRRDF. The DNA of the CDR3 is TGTGCCTGGAGTGAGGGGCGGGACCGGCGGGACTTC. The chain combines TRBV30 with TRBJ2-7; TRBD2 is a possible D gene (6 bases). The V gene's germline CDR1 is GTSNPN and CDR2 SVGIG (reference sequence). This CDR3 has 12 amino acids. The full variable domain, completed using reference TRBV30 and TRBJ2-7, is SQTIHQWPATLVQPVGSPLSLECTVEGTSNPNLYWYRQAAGRGLQLLFYSVGIGQISSEVPQNLSASRPQDRQFILSSKKLLLSDSGFYLCAWSEGRDRRDFGPGTRLTVT.

This sequence joins TRBV14 and TRBJ2-2, with 8 bases fitting TRBD2. Trimming at V came to 3 bases and at J to 0 bases, leaving 3 bases not matched to a gene. The CDR3 is 16 residues long. Germline V gives CDR1 SGHDN, CDR2 FVKESK. CDR3 loop: CASSQELAANTGELFF. Written as DNA, the CDR3 is TGTGCCAGCAGCCAGGAACTAGCGGCGAACACCGGGGAGCTGTTTTTT.

This sequence joins TRBV7-9 and TRBJ2-7; possible D gene TRBD2, 6 bases. The CDR3 extends over 14 amino acids. V was clipped by 4 bases and J by 5 bases, with 15 bases between them. Germline V gene lookup returns CDR1 SEHNR and CDR2 FQNEAQ (reference sequence). CDR3 in amino acids: CASSSPGESHEQYF. CDR3 nucleotide sequence: TGTGCCAGCAGCTCCCCGGGGGAATCCCACGAGCAGTACTTC.

J is TRBJ2-1 and V is TRBV7-3, with 10 bases matching TRBD1. The germline V gene encodes CDR1 SGHTA and CDR2 FQGTGA. This CDR3 has 16 residues. V dropped 2 bases and J dropped 2; count of bases not matched to a gene: 3. CDR3 sequence: CASSLWDRGTYNEQFF. CDR3 in DNA: TGTGCCAGCAGCTTATGGGACAGGGGAACCTACAATGAGCAGTTCTTC.

The genes are TRBV18 and TRBJ2-5; tentatively, D is TRBD1 (5 bases). V lost 0 bases and J 2 bases, leaving 7 bases between the germline ends. This CDR3 region has 14 residues. Germline-derived CDR1 and CDR2 are KGHSH and LQKENI. Here the CDR3 DNA reads TGTGCCAGCTCACCACCGGGGCTTCAAGAGACCCAGTACTTC. Protein sequence: CASSPPGLQETQYF.

This chain uses TRBV25-1 with TRBJ2-1; 10 positions agree with TRBD1. Unmatched junction bases numbered 7, after V lost 3 bases and J lost 2 bases. This CDR3 is built from 17 residues. CDR1 and CDR2 (germline): MGHDK, SYGVNS. Here the CDR3 reads CASSEGQGKGTYNEQFF. In DNA form, the CDR3 reads TGTGCCAGCAGTGAGGGACAGGGGAAGGGGACCTACAATGAGCAGTTCTTC.

In this sample, this clone turned up a few times. CDR3 in DNA: TGTGCCAGCAGTTACTCTCCAGGGATCTACAATGAGCAGTTCTTC. As protein: CASSYSPGIYNEQFF. The chain has TRBV6-5 and TRBJ2-1; D possibly corresponds to TRBD1 (5 bases). Germline-derived CDR1 and CDR2 are MNHEY and SVGAGI. V lost 0 bases and J 3 bases, leaving 9 bases between the germline ends. The CDR3 is made up of 15 amino acids.

This clone has just a few counts. This rearrangement joins TRBV24-1 to TRBJ2-2, with TRBD2 as a possible D gene (6 bases). The V end was cut by 4 bases, the J end by 7 bases, with 15 bases between. The CDR3 extends over 15 amino acids. Germline values: CDR1 KGHDR, CDR2 SFDVKD. The CDR3 nucleotides are TGTGCCACCAGTGACTATACAGGAGGGAACGGGGAGCTGTTTTTT. Translating gives CATSDYTGGNGELFF.

The chain is built from TRBV10-3 and TRBJ2-7; 8 bases agree with TRBD1. J was trimmed by 2 bases and V by 8 bases; bases with no gene match: 11. Looked up from germline, CDR1 is ENHRY and CDR2 is SYGVKD. The CDR3 consists of 15 residues. CDR3 DNA: TGTGCCATCGGCCGACAGGGGCCGACCCCCTACGAGCAGTACTTC. Protein: CAIGRQGPTPYEQYF.

V usage is TRBV30 and J usage is TRBJ2-5; 7 bases map to TRBD1. The ends lost 5 bases at V and 2 bases at J; junction bases unmatched: 5. The CDR3 has 13 residues. Germline lookup yields CDR1 GTSNPN and CDR2 SVGIG (reference sequence). The CDR3: CAWSRDRQETQYF. CDR3 sequence (DNA): TGTGCCTGGTCCCGGGACAGACAAGAGACCCAGTACTTC.

The chain carries TRBV20-1 and TRBJ2-1; 9 bases align to TRBD2. V trimming: 5 bases; J trimming: 9 bases; junction bases outside the gene matches: 2. CDR1 and CDR2 from the germline V gene are DFQATT and SNEGSKA (reference sequence). This CDR3 region has 11 residues. The CDR3 DNA reads as TGCAGTGCTCGACTAGCGGTTGAGCAGTTCTTC. It specifies CSARLAVEQFF.

The rearrangement links TRBV5-1 to TRBJ2-1; a weak D match, TRBD2 (6 bases). V was pared by 1 base and J by 5 bases, with 10 bases between. The CDR3 extends over 14 amino acids. In germline, CDR1 is SGHRS, CDR2 YFSETQ. The CDR3 DNA reads as TGCGCCAGCAGCTTGCGCGGGACGCACAATGAGCAGTTCTTC. Residues: CASSLRGTHNEQFF.

The V call is TRBV18, the J call TRBJ2-1; unclear D gene. The CDR3 is 14 residues long. Germline-derived CDR1 and CDR2 are KGHSH and LQKENI. V was pared by 0 bases and J by 4 bases, with 7 bases between. In nucleotides, the CDR3 is TGTGCCAGCTCACCACCCCCGGAGTACAATGAGCAGTTCTTC. Translation: CASSPPPEYNEQFF.

V gene TRBV7-9 combines with J gene TRBJ2-3; 12 bases fit TRBD2. Trimming cost V 3 bases and J 6 bases; bases outside gene matches: 10. Germline values: CDR1 SEHNR, CDR2 FQNEAQ (reference sequence). The CDR3 length is 17 residues. The CDR3 nucleotides are TGTGCCAGCAGCTTCCTCGCTAGCGGGGGGGCCTCGGATACGCAGTATTTT. Its protein product is CASSFLASGGASDTQYF.